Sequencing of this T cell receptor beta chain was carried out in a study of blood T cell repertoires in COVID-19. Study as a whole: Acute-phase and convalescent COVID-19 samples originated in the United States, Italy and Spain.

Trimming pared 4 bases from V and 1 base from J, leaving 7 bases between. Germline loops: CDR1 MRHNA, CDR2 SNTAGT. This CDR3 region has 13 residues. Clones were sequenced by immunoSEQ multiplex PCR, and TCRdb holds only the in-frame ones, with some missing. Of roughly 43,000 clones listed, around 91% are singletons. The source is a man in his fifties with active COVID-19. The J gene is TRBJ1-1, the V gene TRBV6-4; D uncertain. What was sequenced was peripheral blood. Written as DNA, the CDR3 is TGTGCCAGCAGTGTAGAAGCGAACACTGAAGCTTTCTTT. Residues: CASSVEANTEAFF.